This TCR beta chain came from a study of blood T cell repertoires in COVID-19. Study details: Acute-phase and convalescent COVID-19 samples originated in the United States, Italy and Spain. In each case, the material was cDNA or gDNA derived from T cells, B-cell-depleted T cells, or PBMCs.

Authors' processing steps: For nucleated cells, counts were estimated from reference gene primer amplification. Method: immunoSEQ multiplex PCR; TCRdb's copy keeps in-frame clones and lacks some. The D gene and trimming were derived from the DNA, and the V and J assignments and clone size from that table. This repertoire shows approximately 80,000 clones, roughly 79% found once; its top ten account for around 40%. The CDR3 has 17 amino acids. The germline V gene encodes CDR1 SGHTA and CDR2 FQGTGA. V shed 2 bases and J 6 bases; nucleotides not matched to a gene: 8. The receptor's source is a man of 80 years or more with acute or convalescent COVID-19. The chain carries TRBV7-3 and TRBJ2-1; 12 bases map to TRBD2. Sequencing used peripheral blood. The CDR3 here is CASSLRRTSGKVNEQFF. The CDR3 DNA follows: TGTGCCAGCAGCTTACGAAGGACTAGCGGGAAGGTCAATGAGCAGTTCTTC.